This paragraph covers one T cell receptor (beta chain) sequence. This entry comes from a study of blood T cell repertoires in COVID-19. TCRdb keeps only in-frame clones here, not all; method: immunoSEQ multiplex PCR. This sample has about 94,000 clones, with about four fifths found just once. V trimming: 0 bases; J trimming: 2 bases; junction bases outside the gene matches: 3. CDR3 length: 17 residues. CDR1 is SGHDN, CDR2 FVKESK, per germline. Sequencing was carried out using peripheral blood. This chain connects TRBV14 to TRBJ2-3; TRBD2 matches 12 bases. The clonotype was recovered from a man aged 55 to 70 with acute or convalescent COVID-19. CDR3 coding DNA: TGTGCCAGCAGCCAAGATCTAGCGGGGGGGGTCACAGATACGCAGTATTTT. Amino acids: CASSQDLAGGVTDTQYF.